This T cell receptor beta chain derives from a study of T cell changes during pregnancy in multiple sclerosis. The data were produced by immunoSEQ multiplex PCR, yet TCRdb's version contains in-frame clones alone and is incomplete. The sample gives 85,000 to 120,000 clones, about 90% of which show up once; 1.6% is in the top ten. The sequenced sample was peripheral blood, obtained before pregnancy. The receptor was derived from a female donor with multiple sclerosis, enrolled in a pregnancy study.

CDR3 coding DNA: TGTGCCATCAGACCCACAGGGGGCATCACTGAAGCTTTCTTT. It translates to CAIRPTGGITEAFF. The chain employs TRBV10-3 and TRBJ1-1, with 9 bases aligning to TRBD1. Trimming took 6 bases from V and 4 from J; bases not matched to a gene: 6. Germline assignment: CDR1 ENHRY and CDR2 SYGVKD. The CDR3 totals 14 residues.